This TCR beta chain was identified during a study of blood T cell repertoires in COVID-19. Trimming took 4 bases from V and 0 from J; bases not matched to a gene: 2. Germline CDR1 KGHSH, CDR2 LQKENI. There are 16 residues in the CDR3. The data were produced by immunoSEQ multiplex PCR, yet TCRdb's version contains in-frame clones alone and is incomplete. Of approximately 82,000 clones listed, around four fifths are singletons. V and J are TRBV18 and TRBJ2-6; 8 bases map to TRBD1. The sequencing input was peripheral blood. The sequence was obtained from a human donor in a cohort sampled during active COVID-19. As DNA, the CDR3 is TGTGCCAGCTCACTTACAGGGGGCTCTGGGGCCAACGTCCTGACTTTC. Amino acids: CASSLTGGSGANVLTF.